Shown below are 24 T cell receptor beta chains from a single sample sequenced in a study of blood T cell repertoires in COVID-19. The table came from immunoSEQ multiplex PCR; TCRdb's copy has only in-frame clones and leaves some out. The table has about 52,000 clones, just over 85% seen once. The sequenced sample consisted of peripheral blood. The receptor source for this set is a man between 65 and 85 years old with acute or convalescent COVID-19.

The rearrangement links TRBV7-3 to TRBJ2-3, with 8 positions matching TRBD2. In germline, CDR1 is SGHTA, CDR2 FQGTGA. With 2 bases clipped from V and 7 bases from J, the junction kept 8 bases outside the gene matches. The length of the CDR3 is 15 residues. The CDR3 DNA reads TGTGCCAGCAGCTTAGAACTAGCGGAGATGAATACGCAGTATTTT. Residues: CASSLELAEMNTQYF.

The chain uses TRBV10-3 and TRBJ2-3; 7 nucleotides line up with TRBD2. Germline CDR1 reads ENHRY; CDR2 reads SYGVKD. This CDR3 comprises 14 residues. V lost 3 bases to trimming and J lost 4 bases; unmatched junction nucleotides: 4. The CDR3 coding sequence is TGTGCCATCAGTGAAGGGAGGGCACCAGATACGCAGTATTTT. This gives the protein CAISEGRAPDTQYF.

The chain couples TRBV25-1 to TRBJ1-2, with D unresolved. Germline lookup yields CDR1 MGHDK and CDR2 SYGVNS. The CDR3 consists of 12 residues. Between the trimmed V and J ends, which lost 5 bases and 8 bases, there was a span of 12 bases. The CDR3 here is CASSLGGLGYTF. CDR3 nucleotide sequence: TGTGCCAGCAGTCTAGGCGGGCTCGGCTACACCTTC.

This clone has only a few counts. The V call is TRBV5-1, the J call TRBJ2-2; weak D call: TRBD1 (6 bases). Germline CDR1 and CDR2: SGHRS and YFSETQ. Trimming took 0 bases from V and 3 from J, leaving 15 bases between them. The CDR3 has 17 amino acids. CDR3 DNA: TGCGCCAGCAGCTTGGAGCGAGTACAGGGTTACACCGGGGAGCTGTTTTTT. It translates to CASSLERVQGYTGELFF.

The J gene is TRBJ2-1, the V gene TRBV7-2; 15 nucleotides align to TRBD2. Germline trimming cut 4 bases from V and 8 bases from J; bases unmatched to any gene: 6. From germline, CDR1 is SGHTA and CDR2 FQGNSA. CDR3 length: 16 residues. The chain's CDR3 is CASSSRTSGGGHEQFF. The CDR3 DNA reads as TGTGCCAGCAGCTCCCGGACTAGCGGGGGGGGGCATGAGCAGTTCTTC.

The J gene is TRBJ1-1, the V gene TRBV6-4, with D unresolved. The CDR3 has 14 amino acids. CDR1 and CDR2 from the germline V gene are MRHNA and SNTAGT. Trimming removed 4 bases from V and 1 base from J, with 10 bases in between. The CDR3 is CASSASSWNTEAFF. Written as DNA, the CDR3 is TGTGCCAGCAGTGCCTCGTCTTGGAACACTGAAGCTTTCTTT.

The chain combines TRBV9 with TRBJ2-7; a possible D gene is TRBD2 (7 bases). This CDR3 is built from 14 residues. Between the trimmed V and J ends, which lost 3 bases and 4 bases, there was a span of 14 bases. From germline, CDR1 is SGDLS and CDR2 YYNGEE. This CDR3 reads CASSAGGGGYEQYF. The DNA of the CDR3 is TGTGCCAGCAGCGCCGGAGGGGGAGGGTACGAGCAGTACTTC.

This CDR3 reads CAWGVQGGRSYGYTF. The CDR3 nucleotides read TGTGCCTGGGGAGTCCAGGGGGGCAGAAGCTATGGCTACACCTTC. The chain carries TRBV30 and TRBJ1-2, with 7 bases that match TRBD1. Germline-derived CDR1 and CDR2 are GTSNPN and SVGIG (reference sequence). The CDR3 contains 15 residues. Germline trimming cut 5 bases from V and 4 bases from J; bases unmatched to any gene: 13. The full variable domain, rest sourced from reference TRBV30 and TRBJ1-2, is SQTIHQWPATLVQPVGSPLSLECTVEGTSNPNLYWYRQAAGRGLQLLFYSVGIGQISSEVPQNLSASRPQDRQFILSSKKLLLSDSGFYLCAWGVQGGRSYGYTFGSGTRLTVV.

This clone showed up just once. The chain has TRBV9 and TRBJ2-2; the D is unclear. The germline V and J ends were trimmed by 0 bases and 9 bases, with 6 bases remaining between them. Germline V gene lookup returns CDR1 SGDLS and CDR2 YYNGEE. This CDR3 region has 12 residues. CDR3 sequence reads: CASSVAGRELFF. The CDR3 nucleotides are TGTGCCAGCAGCGTAGCCGGTCGGGAGCTGTTTTTT.

V is TRBV12-3 or TRBV12-4 and J is TRBJ2-5, with D perhaps matching TRBD1 (6 bases). The CDR3 covers 11 residues. The V gene lost 6 bases and the J gene lost 5 bases, with 7 bases spanning the gap. The CDR3 DNA sequence: TGTGCCAGCAGGAGGGGGGAGACCCAGTACTTC. Amino acid sequence: CASRRGETQYF.

This clone was found once. The V and J genes are TRBV5-1 and TRBJ2-3; 8 nucleotides line up with TRBD2. J lost 0 bases, V lost 3 bases, and 6 bases had no gene match. The V gene's germline CDR1 is SGHRS and CDR2 YFSETQ. This CDR3 has 16 amino acids. The CDR3 nucleotides read TGCGCCAGCAGCTCCGGGTTAGCGGGAAGCACAGATACGCAGTATTTT. Amino acid sequence: CASSSGLAGSTDTQYF.

The rearrangement links TRBV19 to TRBJ2-5; D may be TRBD2 (5 bases). Deletions cut 5 bases from V and 4 bases from J, with 14 bases between. CDR1 and CDR2 from the germline V gene are LNHDA and SQIVND (reference sequence). CDR3 size: 14 residues. In DNA form, the CDR3 reads TGTGCCAGTAGTTTCTTCGGACTTTCAGAGACCCAGTACTTC. This translates into CASSFFGLSETQYF.

The chain uses TRBV7-8 and TRBJ2-3; D possibly corresponds to TRBD2 (5 bases). The CDR3 covers 14 residues. Looked up from germline, CDR1 is SGHVS and CDR2 is FQNEAQ. Trimming took off 0 bases at V and 5 bases at J, with 9 bases between the two ends. Written as DNA, the CDR3 is TGTGCCAGCAGCTTAGCCGGGAATAGAGATACGCAGTATTTT. This encodes CASSLAGNRDTQYF.

The chain recombines TRBV5-5 with TRBJ2-3; a possible D gene is TRBD2 (5 bases). The ends were cut back, 3 bases at V and 1 base at J, with 21 bases in the middle. CDR3 length: 18 amino acids. Germline lookup yields CDR1 SGHKS and CDR2 YYEKEE (reference sequence). Written as DNA, the CDR3 is TGTGCCAGCAGCTCAACCCCCACTAGGAATGGAGGCACAGATACGCAGTATTTT. Translating it yields CASSSTPTRNGGTDTQYF.

This sequence joins TRBV13 and TRBJ1-2; TRBD1 agrees at 7 bases. Looked up from germline, CDR1 is PRHDT and CDR2 is FYEKMQ (reference sequence). V lost 0 bases and J lost 14; bases outside the gene matches: 6. The length of the CDR3 is 12 residues. The DNA for the CDR3 is TGTGCCAGCAGCTTAGGGACAGGGCCTAGGACCTTC. Translation: CASSLGTGPRTF.

This sequence joins TRBV24-1 and TRBJ2-3; tentatively, D is TRBD1 (6 bases). Germline V gene sequence: CDR1 KGHDR, CDR2 SFDVKD. The CDR3 loop spans 13 amino acids. Trimming removed 6 bases at V and 0 bases at J, with 6 bases between. The CDR3 region has the DNA TGTGCCACCAGTCAGGGGAGCACAGATACGCAGTATTTT. Its protein product is CATSQGSTDTQYF.

The chain uses TRBV19 and TRBJ1-2, with 10 bases lining up with TRBD1. CDR3 length: 14 amino acids. J was trimmed by 8 bases and V by 7 bases; bases with no gene match: 10. CDR1 and CDR2 (germline): LNHDA, SQIVND (reference sequence). CDR3 DNA sequence: TGTGCCAGTACGGGCGACAGGGGGCTGAAAGGCTACACCTTC. Its protein is CASTGDRGLKGYTF.

The J gene is TRBJ1-2, the V gene TRBV29-1; the match to TRBD1 covers 8 bases. The CDR3 has 12 residues. Trimming took 3 bases from V and 6 from J; bases not matched to a gene: 3. The germline V gene encodes CDR1 SQVTM and CDR2 ANQGSEA. CDR3 DNA sequence: TGCAGCGTTGACCGGGACAGGAATGGCTACACCTTC. Protein sequence: CSVDRDRNGYTF.

This clone appeared once. The chain recombines TRBV6-6 with TRBJ1-5; D uncertain. Trimming took off 6 bases at V and 7 bases at J, with 13 bases between the two ends. This CDR3 has 13 amino acids. Germline CDR1 reads MNHNY; CDR2 reads SVGAGI (reference sequence). As DNA, the CDR3 is TGTGCCAGCAGATCCGATACAGCACAGCCCCAGCATTTT. This sequence encodes CASRSDTAQPQHF.

The DNA of the CDR3 is TGTGCCAGCAGTTTACTGTCCTACGAGCAGTACTTC. Its protein is CASSLLSYEQYF. The chain couples TRBV28 to TRBJ2-7; D is unclear. CDR1 MDHEN and CDR2 SYDVKM come from the germline V gene. The ends were cut back, 2 bases at V and 1 base at J, with 3 bases in the middle. The CDR3 extends over 12 amino acids.

The CDR3 DNA reads TGTGCCAGCAGTTCGTACGGGACAGGGGCCGGGGAGCTGTTTTTT. Encoded protein: CASSSYGTGAGELFF. The chain recombines TRBV27 with TRBJ2-2; 10 nucleotides align to TRBD1. CDR3 length: 15 amino acids. In germline, CDR1 is MNHEY, CDR2 SMNVEV (reference sequence). The trim removed 4 bases at V and 6 bases at J, leaving 5 bases unmatched.

The genes are TRBV19 and TRBJ1-5; 11 nucleotides align to TRBD1. The germline gives CDR1 LNHDA, CDR2 SQIVND (reference sequence). CDR3 length equals 16 residues. J lost 4 bases, V lost 4 bases, and 6 bases had no gene match. The CDR3 DNA reads TGTGCCAGTAGTAGCCCCGGGACAGGGGGGAATCAGCCCCAGCATTTT. Translation gives CASSSPGTGGNQPQHF.

The J gene is TRBJ1-2, the V gene TRBV19; TRBD1 is a possible D gene (6 bases). Germline loops: CDR1 LNHDA, CDR2 SQIVND (reference sequence). V was pared by 3 bases and J by 4 bases, with 12 bases between. This CDR3 is built from 14 residues. CDR3 loop: CASSITGTPYGYTF. The CDR3 DNA reads TGTGCCAGTAGTATTACCGGGACACCCTATGGCTACACCTTC.

The DNA for the CDR3 is TGTGCCAGCAGCTTATCATATGAGGAGCAGAACGAGCAGTACTTC. Protein: CASSLSYEEQNEQYF. The chain couples TRBV7-2 to TRBJ2-7; D remains ambiguous. Trimming shortened V by 2 bases and J by 5 bases, and 16 bases separated the two germline ends. The CDR3 runs 15 residues. The germline gives CDR1 SGHTA, CDR2 FQGNSA.